Below, 9 T cell receptor beta chains from the same sample are listed, as sequenced in a study of blood T cell repertoires in COVID-19. TCRdb's table, derived via immunoSEQ multiplex PCR, lists solely in-frame clones and lacks some. The table lists 50,000 to 60,000 clones, more than 90% of them singletons. The sequenced sample consisted of peripheral blood. These receptors came from an elderly woman with acute or convalescent COVID-19.

The rearrangement joins TRBV5-6 to TRBJ2-3, with 9 bases fitting TRBD1. From germline, CDR1 is SGHDT and CDR2 YYEEEE. V gave up 3 bases and J gave up 4 bases; unmatched junction bases: 12. This CDR3 spans 17 amino acids. The DNA of the CDR3 is TGTGCCAGCAGCTGGAATAACAGGGGGCTCCGGGCAGATACGCAGTATTTT. This translates into CASSWNNRGLRADTQYF.

The chain carries TRBV4-3 and TRBJ2-1, with D perhaps TRBD2 (5 bases). This CDR3 is 16 amino acids long. Trimming shortened V by 4 bases and J by 9 bases, and 22 bases separated the two germline ends. Germline loops: CDR1 LGHNA, CDR2 YSLEER. CDR3 in amino acids: CASSLSWSLLSGEQFF. CDR3 DNA: TGCGCCAGCAGCCTGTCCTGGTCCCTTCTAAGCGGTGAGCAGTTCTTC.

A few counts support this clone. This sequence joins TRBV5-1 and TRBJ2-1, with 8 bases lining up with TRBD2. The V and J ends lost 4 bases and 1 base, in that order; junction bases with no gene match: 4. CDR1 is SGHRS, CDR2 YFSETQ, per germline. CDR3 length: 15 residues. CDR3 region: CASSDSGISYNEQFF. The CDR3 bases are TGCGCCAGCAGCGATAGCGGGATTTCCTACAATGAGCAGTTCTTC.

The chain carries TRBV27 and TRBJ1-6, with D unclear. With 4 bases removed from V and 7 bases from J, the gap between germline ends came to 14 bases. The CDR3 length is 15 residues. Germline values: CDR1 MNHEY, CDR2 SMNVEV (reference sequence). The CDR3 nucleotides read TGTGCCAGCAGTTCTGCGGCGCCTGGGAATTCACCCCTCCACTTT. Encoded protein: CASSSAAPGNSPLHF.

This clone was observed a few times. The gene calls are TRBV11-2 and TRBJ2-2; D is unresolved. Deletions cut 2 bases from V and 4 bases from J, with 14 bases between. Looked up from germline, CDR1 is SGHAT and CDR2 is FQNNGV. This CDR3 contains 16 residues. The chain's CDR3 is CASSLLVGSGTGELFF. The CDR3 nucleotides read TGTGCCAGCAGCTTACTGGTCGGGTCGGGCACCGGGGAGCTGTTTTTT.

The chain recombines TRBV4-2 with TRBJ2-1; the D gene is possibly TRBD2 (5 bases). V gave up 0 bases and J gave up 4 bases, with 16 bases separating them. CDR1 and CDR2 (germline): LGHNA, YNFKEQ. CDR3 size: 17 residues. Here the CDR3 DNA reads TGTGCCAGCAGCCAAGATTTTGGGCTTAGAGGGTACAATGAGCAGTTCTTC. Encoded protein: CASSQDFGLRGYNEQFF.

The chain recombines TRBV7-2 with TRBJ2-2; the match to TRBD2 covers 10 bases. J gave up 0 bases and V 5 bases, and 6 bases lay outside the gene matches. CDR1 and CDR2 (germline): SGHTA, FQGNSA. This CDR3 region has 17 residues. The CDR3 DNA reads as TGTGCCAGCAGCGGCGGAGCGGGAGGGACGAACACCGGGGAGCTGTTTTTT. Translating it yields CASSGGAGGTNTGELFF.

The V and J genes are TRBV30 and TRBJ1-1, with D possibly being TRBD1 (6 bases). CDR3 size: 12 residues. V gave up 4 bases and J gave up 4 bases, with 10 bases separating them. Germline lookup yields CDR1 GTSNPN and CDR2 SVGIG (reference sequence). The CDR3 here is CAWNQGSTEAFF. The CDR3, as DNA: TGTGCCTGGAATCAGGGGAGCACTGAAGCTTTCTTT.

The rearrangement joins TRBV6-2 or TRBV6-3 to TRBJ1-5; D might be TRBD1 (5 bases). Looked up from germline, CDR1 is MNHEY and CDR2 is SVGEGT. V was pared by 5 bases and J by 2 bases, with 19 bases between. The CDR3 has 17 residues. CDR3 DNA: TGTGCCAGCAGTACCAATCAGGGTCCCCCGGGCAATCAGCCCCAGCATTTT. This codes for CASSTNQGPPGNQPQHF.